This section outlines one T cell receptor beta chain sequence together with its context. The data are from a study of PD-1 blockade in classical Hodgkin lymphoma. The CDR3 covers 13 residues. With 2 bases removed from V and 9 bases from J, the gap between germline ends came to 13 bases. The V gene's germline CDR1 is SNHLY and CDR2 FYNNEI. All the patients suffered relapse after autologous stem cell transplantation, and brentuximab vedotin exposure differed. The data were produced by immunoSEQ multiplex PCR, yet TCRdb's version contains in-frame clones alone and is incomplete. The sample shows 6,000 to 8,500 clones, roughly four fifths of them seen only once.

The source material was peripheral blood mononuclear cells (PBMCs), sampled before the second cycle of nivolumab. The receptor's source is a human donor with classical Hodgkin lymphoma. The chain carries TRBV2 and TRBJ1-1, with unresolved D. This CDR3 is CASSERSRSKAFF. Here the CDR3 DNA reads TGTGCCAGCAGTGAACGGTCCCGATCTAAAGCTTTCTTT.